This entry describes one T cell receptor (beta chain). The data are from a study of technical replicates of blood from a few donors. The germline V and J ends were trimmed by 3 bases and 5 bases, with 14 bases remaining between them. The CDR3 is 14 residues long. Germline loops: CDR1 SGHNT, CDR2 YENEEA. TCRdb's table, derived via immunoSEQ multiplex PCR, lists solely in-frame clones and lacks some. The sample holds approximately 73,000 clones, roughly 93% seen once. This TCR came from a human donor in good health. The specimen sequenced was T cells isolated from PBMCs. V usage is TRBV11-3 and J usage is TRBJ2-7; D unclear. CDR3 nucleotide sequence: TGTGCCAGCAGCTTGGGCCTTGGGTTTCACGAGCAGTACTTC. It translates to CASSLGLGFHEQYF.